These 27 T cell receptor beta chains originate from one sample sequenced in a study of shared clonotypes between healthy human individuals. Measured with immunoSEQ multiplex PCR; TCRdb has only the in-frame clones, and not every one. The sample yields some 2 million clones, about 95% seen once. Selected positively for CCR7 and CD45RO-negative, naive CD8 cells excluded terminally differentiated effector memory CD45RA+ cells. Sequences were obtained from naive CD8+ T cells sorted from blood. The receptors here all came from a man aged 18-30 years in good health.

The V call is TRBV9, the J call TRBJ1-1, with TRBD1 matching 8 bases. Germline CDR1 reads SGDLS; CDR2 reads YYNGEE. This CDR3 region has 15 residues. V was pared by 0 bases and J by 4 bases, with 5 bases of the junction left unmatched. CDR3 residues: CASSVDGQGITEAFF. CDR3 nucleotide sequence: TGTGCCAGCAGCGTAGATGGACAGGGTATCACTGAAGCTTTCTTT. The whole variable domain, filled in from reference TRBV9 and TRBJ1-1, reads DSGVTQTPKHLITATGQRVTLRCSPRSGDLSVYWYQQSLDQGLQFLIQYYNGEERAKGNILERFSAQQFPDLHSELNLSSLELGDSALYFCASSVDGQGITEAFFGQGTRLTVV.

The V gene is TRBV28, the J gene TRBJ2-7; 7 positions agree with TRBD1. This CDR3 spans 15 amino acids. Germline assignment: CDR1 MDHEN and CDR2 SYDVKM. V gave up 2 bases and J gave up 4 bases; unmatched junction bases: 8. CDR3 nucleotide sequence: TGTGCCAGCAGTTTAGGGACCCCAGGGGGTTACGAGCAGTACTTC. Translated, it gives CASSLGTPGGYEQYF.

The chain uses TRBV25-1 and TRBJ2-1; D gene uncertain. This CDR3 has 13 residues. Germline V gene lookup returns CDR1 MGHDK and CDR2 SYGVNS. V lost 5 bases, J lost 4 bases, and 9 bases lay in between. In DNA, the CDR3 is TGTGCCAGCAGTTGGGATGTGTACAATGAGCAGTTCTTC. Translation: CASSWDVYNEQFF.

The chain has TRBV27 and TRBJ2-2, with 8 bases aligning to TRBD2. Trimming at V came to 7 bases and at J to 1 base, leaving 5 bases not matched to a gene. The germline V gene encodes CDR1 MNHEY and CDR2 SMNVEV (reference sequence). The length of the CDR3 is 15 residues. CDR3 nucleotide sequence: TGTGCCAGCACTTGGCGGGGGGTGAACACCGGGGAGCTGTTTTTT. Translating gives CASTWRGVNTGELFF.

V and J are TRBV19 and TRBJ1-2; TRBD1 might be the D (5 bases). This CDR3 comprises 13 residues. V dropped 8 bases and J dropped 6 bases, with 16 bases sitting between them. Germline CDR1 is LNHDA and CDR2 is SQIVND (reference sequence). In DNA form, the CDR3 reads TGTGCCAGTTCCATGGGGCCGATTAATGGCTACACCTTC. Its translation is CASSMGPINGYTF.

This chain joins TRBV2 and TRBJ2-7; D gene ambiguous. Per germline, CDR1 SNHLY and CDR2 FYNNEI. The CDR3 sequence is 14 residues long. With 7 bases removed from V and 3 bases from J, the gap between germline ends came to 16 bases. This CDR3 reads CASKPEGPYYEQYF. The DNA for the CDR3 is TGTGCCAGCAAACCCGAAGGGCCATACTACGAGCAGTACTTC. Drawing the rest from reference TRBV2 and TRBJ2-7, the complete variable domain is EPEVTQTPSHQVTQMGQEVILRCVPISNHLYFYWYRQILGQKVEFLVSFYNNEISEKSEIFDDQFSVERPDGSNFTLKIRSTKLEDSAMYFCASKPEGPYYEQYFGPGTRLTVT.

Of note for this clone: The sample contains more than one DNA sequence encoding this CDR3. This chain's CDR3 is CASSSPGTGDYEQYF. The CDR3 DNA reads TGTGCCAGCAGCTCTCCCGGGACGGGGGATTACGAGCAGTACTTC. J is TRBJ2-7 and V is TRBV7-9, with a possible D match to TRBD2 (6 bases). V lost 4 bases, J lost 4 bases, and 17 bases lay in between. Germline V lookup: CDR1 SEHNR, CDR2 FQNEAQ (reference sequence). CDR3 size: 15 residues.

This chain connects TRBV6-1 to TRBJ2-7; D perhaps matches TRBD2 (5 bases). CDR1 is MNHNS, CDR2 SASEGT, per germline. The CDR3 contains 15 residues. The V end lost 2 bases, the J end lost 0 bases, and 11 bases lay between the germline ends. The CDR3 spells CASSEMGVGSYEQYF. The DNA for the CDR3 is TGTGCCAGCAGTGAAATGGGAGTCGGCTCCTACGAGCAGTACTTC.

The chain combines TRBV5-1 with TRBJ1-2; 8 bases are shared with TRBD1. Germline V CDR1 and CDR2: SGHRS, YFSETQ. The CDR3 consists of 16 residues. V trimming: 4 bases; J trimming: 1 base; junction bases outside the gene matches: 9. The CDR3 DNA reads TGCGCCAGCAGCCCGACAGGGGCTGAGTTTAACTATGGCTACACCTTC. Its protein product is CASSPTGAEFNYGYTF.

This clone was observed a single time. V is TRBV9 and J is TRBJ2-2, with 11 positions matching TRBD2. CDR3 length: 15 amino acids. The J segment lost 6 bases and the V segment lost 3 bases, leaving 4 bases of the junction unmatched. Germline V gene sequence: CDR1 SGDLS, CDR2 YYNGEE. CDR3 nucleotide sequence: TGTGCCAGCAGCGAAGAGGGACTAGCGGCCGGGGAGCTGTTTTTT. Its translation is CASSEEGLAAGELFF.

This chain joins TRBV4-1 and TRBJ2-7, with TRBD2 as a possible D gene (5 bases). Trimming removed 0 bases from V and 7 bases from J, with 10 bases in between. The germline V gene encodes CDR1 MGHRA and CDR2 YSYEKL. The CDR3 runs to 13 residues. The CDR3 loop reads CASSQDGVGEQYF. The CDR3 DNA follows: TGCGCCAGCAGCCAAGACGGGGTGGGAGAGCAGTACTTC.

The CDR3 here is CASSQGDRPRDEQYF. DNA of the CDR3: TGCGCCAGCAGCCAAGGGGACAGACCCCGGGACGAGCAGTACTTC. The chain combines TRBV4-3 with TRBJ2-7, with TRBD1 identical over 7 bases. With 1 base clipped from V and 5 bases from J, the junction kept 8 bases outside the gene matches. Germline CDR1 and CDR2: LGHNA and YSLEER. This CDR3 is built from 15 residues.

The rearrangement links TRBV7-9 to TRBJ2-3, with a weak D call TRBD1 (6 bases). Trimming removed 11 bases at V and 0 bases at J, with 15 bases between. CDR1 SEHNR and CDR2 FQNEAQ come from the germline V gene (reference sequence). This CDR3 contains 14 residues. The CDR3 DNA follows: TGTGCCTCAGGGGCGGGCTACAGCACAGATACGCAGTATTTT. It is translated as CASGAGYSTDTQYF. Full variable domain (outside the CDR3, taken from reference TRBV7-9 and TRBJ2-3): DTGVSQNPRHKITKRGQNVTFRCDPISEHNRLYWYRQTLGQGPEFLTYFQNEAQLEKSRLLSDRFSAERPKGSFSTLEIQRTEQGDSAMYLCASGAGYSTDTQYFGPGTRLTVL.

This clone was seen only once. The chain is built from TRBV6-1 and TRBJ2-1; D is unclear. The germline V and J ends were trimmed by 6 bases and 0 bases, with 9 bases remaining between them. The CDR3 covers 14 residues. The germline gives CDR1 MNHNS, CDR2 SASEGT. CDR3 sequence: CASRQDSSYNEQFF. The CDR3 region has the DNA TGTGCCAGCAGGCAGGATAGCTCCTACAATGAGCAGTTCTTC.

The V gene is TRBV5-6, the J gene TRBJ2-5, with D tentatively TRBD1 or TRBD2 (6 bases each). Trimming shortened V by 5 bases and J by 1 base, and 18 bases separated the two germline ends. Germline V lookup: CDR1 SGHDT, CDR2 YYEEEE. The CDR3 spans 16 residues. Here the CDR3 reads CASREWFGGGQETQYF. CDR3 nucleotides: TGTGCCAGCAGGGAGTGGTTCGGAGGGGGCCAAGAGACCCAGTACTTC.

This clone was recorded once. The V and J genes are TRBV14 and TRBJ2-7; tentatively, D is TRBD1 (6 bases). V was shortened by 4 bases and J by 2 bases, with 15 bases between the two germline ends. CDR3 size: 15 residues. Germline values: CDR1 SGHDN, CDR2 FVKESK. The chain's CDR3 is CASSLRDTSPYEQYF. In nucleotides, the CDR3 is TGTGCCAGCAGCCTCCGGGACACCTCCCCCTACGAGCAGTACTTC.

DNA for the CDR3: TGTGCCATCAGCCCGGGGGCCAGGCCCATGAACACTGAAGCTTTCTTT. Its translation: CAISPGARPMNTEAFF. J is TRBJ1-1 and V is TRBV10-3, with D perhaps TRBD1 (6 bases). The CDR3 contains 16 residues. Germline CDR1 and CDR2: ENHRY and SYGVKD. Trimming shortened V by 6 bases and J by 0 bases, and 17 bases separated the two germline ends.

J is TRBJ1-6 and V is TRBV6-5, with D maybe TRBD1 (5 bases). The V end was cut by 5 bases, the J end by 7 bases, with 15 bases between. Germline V gene data show CDR1 as MNHEY and CDR2 as SVGAGI. This CDR3 comprises 15 residues. The CDR3 sequence is CASSPLTDRNSPLHF. The CDR3 DNA sequence: TGTGCCAGCAGTCCCCTGACCGACAGAAATTCACCCCTCCACTTT.

This chain links TRBV7-2 with TRBJ2-1; 11 bases align to TRBD2. This CDR3 has 15 amino acids. V lost 5 bases to trimming and J lost 3 bases; unmatched junction nucleotides: 3. The V gene's germline CDR1 is SGHTA and CDR2 FQGNSA. This CDR3 reads CASSKGLADYNEQFF. In DNA form, the CDR3 reads TGTGCCAGCAGCAAGGGACTAGCGGACTACAATGAGCAGTTCTTC. Together with reference TRBV7-2 and TRBJ2-1, the CDR3 gives the full variable domain: GAGVSQSPSNKVTEKGKDVELRCDPISGHTALYWYRQSLGQGLEFLIYFQGNSAPDKSGLPSDRFSAERTGGSVSTLTIQRTQQEDSAVYLCASSKGLADYNEQFFGPGTRLTVL.

The J gene is TRBJ1-2, the V gene TRBV7-9; TRBD1 is a possible D gene (6 bases). Germline loops: CDR1 SEHNR, CDR2 FQNEAQ (reference sequence). There are 15 residues in the CDR3. Trimming left V 5 bases short and J 4 bases short, with 17 bases between. The CDR3: CASSVDSSAVYGYTF. Here the CDR3 DNA reads TGTGCCAGCAGCGTGGACAGCTCAGCGGTCTATGGCTACACCTTC.

V usage is TRBV9 and J usage is TRBJ2-1; D is unresolved. The CDR3 length is 14 residues. Germline V CDR1 and CDR2: SGDLS, YYNGEE. Trimming stripped 0 bases from V and 7 bases from J, with 11 bases between. The CDR3 reads CASSVGLYWNEQFF. CDR3 coding DNA: TGTGCCAGCAGCGTAGGTCTCTACTGGAATGAGCAGTTCTTC.

This sequence joins TRBV14 and TRBJ2-7; no firm D call. This CDR3 comprises 15 residues. Germline V CDR1 and CDR2: SGHDN, FVKESK. Trimming cost V 1 base and J 4 bases, with 14 bases left between them. As DNA, the CDR3 is TGTGCCAGCAGCCAAGGACATACAGTTCGGTACGAGCAGTACTTC. As protein: CASSQGHTVRYEQYF.

The V call is TRBV30, the J call TRBJ2-3; 7 bases line up with TRBD2. J lost 0 bases, V lost 2 bases, and 5 bases had no gene match. Looked up from germline, CDR1 is GTSNPN and CDR2 is SVGIG (reference sequence). The length of the CDR3 is 15 residues. CDR3 loop: CAWSSGTTSTDTQYF. Written as DNA, the CDR3 is TGTGCCTGGAGTTCGGGGACTACTAGCACAGATACGCAGTATTTT.

On this clone itself: The sample carries other DNA sequences with the same CDR3. The genes are TRBV2 and TRBJ2-1, with 11 bases fitting TRBD2. The CDR3 has 14 amino acids. The germline V gene has CDR1 SNHLY and CDR2 FYNNEI. The ends lost 4 bases at V and 4 bases at J; junction bases unmatched: 0. The CDR3 spells CASSGLAGYNEQFF. CDR3 bases: TGTGCCAGCAGTGGACTAGCGGGGTACAATGAGCAGTTCTTC.

In this sample, this clone turned up once. The chain has TRBV6-6 and TRBJ1-2; D remains ambiguous. Germline values: CDR1 MNHNY, CDR2 SVGAGI (reference sequence). V dropped 2 bases and J dropped 5 bases, with 15 bases sitting between them. The CDR3 is made up of 15 amino acids. CDR3 protein: CASSYANPSVYGYTF. As DNA, the CDR3 is TGTGCCAGCAGTTACGCCAATCCTTCGGTTTATGGCTACACCTTC.

The chain recombines TRBV2 with TRBJ2-3; tentatively, D is TRBD1 or TRBD2 (5 bases each). CDR3 length: 14 residues. CDR1 SNHLY and CDR2 FYNNEI come from the germline V gene. V was cut by 3 bases and J by 1 base, with 8 bases left in between. The CDR3 is CASSEGEGTDTQYF. As DNA, the CDR3 is TGTGCCAGCAGTGAGGGGGAAGGCACAGATACGCAGTATTTT.

V is TRBV6-6 and J is TRBJ1-5, with 7 bases identical to TRBD1. CDR1 is MNHNY and CDR2 is SVGAGI in the germline V gene (reference sequence). The CDR3 covers 15 residues. With V trimmed by 5 bases and J by 1 base, 5 bases remained unmatched. The DNA for the CDR3 is TGTGCCAGCAGTACTGCGGGACAGAGCAATCAGCCCCAGCATTTT. Encoded protein: CASSTAGQSNQPQHF.